A selection of T cell receptor beta chains follows, all from one sample in a study of patients and donors after allogeneic stem cell transplantation. TCRdb re-analysed the RT-PCR reads in MiXCR, keeping a single row per CDR3 protein. The sample lists about 210,000 distinct CDR3 sequences, around two fifths occurring once. Input material: blood, either unsorted or a sorted T cell fraction (not recorded which). The receptor set was obtained from a human donor who was either an allogeneic HSCT recipient or a stem cell or donor lymphocyte infusion donor (not recorded which). It is not recorded whose cells these are; they may come from a transplant donor. The CDR3 runs from the conserved cysteine through the conserved F or W. Fields, in order: D gene, V gene, clone size, J gene, CDR3 length, CDR3 protein, CDR3 DNA. The D gene is left open where the match is weak. Some rows have no size entry. The others give once, few or many, or a class for an expanded clone.

>NA|TRBV12-3/TRBV12-4|NA|TRBJ2-1|13
CASAGSSYNEQFF
TGTGCCAGCGCCGGTAGCTCCTACAATGAGCAGTTCTTC
>TRBD2|TRBV7-2|NA|TRBJ2-3|15
CASSLVASGKHTQYF
TGTGCCAGCAGCTTAGTGGCTAGCGGGAAACATACGCAGTATTTT
>TRBD1|TRBV20-1|NA|TRBJ1-5|17
CSASSRDRAGRNQPQHF
TGCAGTGCTAGTTCCCGGGACAGGGCGGGGAGAAATCAGCCCCAGCATTTT
>NA|TRBV29-1|NA|TRBJ2-1|16
CSVGRRLALAHNEQFF
TGCAGCGTTGGGCGTCGTCTAGCGTTGGCCCACAATGAGCAGTTCTTC
>NA|TRBV12-3/TRBV12-4|few|TRBJ1-3|14
CASGSLGSGNTIYF
TGTGCCAGCGGTTCTCTTGGCTCTGGAAACACCATATATTTT
>TRBD1|TRBV5-1|NA|TRBJ1-3|12
CASGGQGHTIYF
TGCGCCAGCGGAGGACAGGGACACACCATATATTTT
>NA|TRBV15|NA|TRBJ2-4|15
CATSSGLGGPNIQYF
TGTGCCACCAGCAGTGGCCTAGGGGGGCCGAACATTCAGTACTTC
>NA|TRBV27|NA|TRBJ2-7|14
CATSLGVARKEQYF
TGTGCCACCAGCCTGGGTGTGGCCCGTAAGGAGCAGTACTTC
>NA|TRBV5-1|once|TRBJ1-1|14
CASSMFGTDVEAFF
TGCGCCAGCAGCATGTTCGGGACGGACGTCGAAGCTTTCTTT
>NA|TRBV20-1|few|TRBJ1-5|13
CSARQDRNQPQHF
TGCAGTGCACGACAGGATCGCAATCAGCCCCAGCATTTT
>TRBD1|TRBV12-3/TRBV12-4|many|TRBJ1-1|17
CASNKDRVLYGTTEAFF
TGTGCCAGCAATAAGGACAGGGTACTGTACGGGACCACTGAAGCTTTCTTT
>NA|TRBV4-2|NA|TRBJ2-7|16
CASSQEGWAGAYEQYF
TGTGCCAGCAGCCAAGAAGGGTGGGCGGGGGCTTACGAGCAGTACTTC
>NA|TRBV7-2|few|TRBJ1-2|10
CASSRGGYTF
TGTGCCAGCAGCCGGGGTGGCTACACCTTC
>TRBD1|TRBV6-2/TRBV6-3|few|TRBJ2-7|16
CASSYRWTGRSYEQYF
TGTGCCAGCAGTTACCGATGGACAGGCCGTTCCTACGAGCAGTACTTC
>NA|TRBV5-1|NA|TRBJ2-7|13
CASSFQTRGEQYF
TGCGCCAGCAGCTTTCAAACCCGAGGCGAGCAGTACTTC
>TRBD1|TRBV12-3/TRBV12-4|NA|TRBJ1-5|16
CASSLGGQFINQPQHF
TGTGCCAGCAGTTTGGGGGGACAGTTTATCAATCAGCCCCAGCATTTT
>NA|TRBV6-5|NA|TRBJ1-6|15
CASSVSELYNSPLHF
TGTGCCAGCAGTGTCAGTGAGCTCTATAATTCACCCCTCCACTTT
>TRBD1|TRBV4-3|NA|TRBJ1-5|18
CASSRRQGGNYSNQPQHF
TGCGCCAGCAGCCGAAGACAGGGCGGGAATTATAGCAATCAGCCCCAGCATTTT
>NA|TRBV9|NA|TRBJ1-2|15
CASSVLGVNLYGYTF
TGTGCCAGCAGCGTACTCGGAGTTAACCTATATGGCTACACCTTC
>TRBD1|TRBV20-1|NA|TRBJ1-4|15
CSATGQGGTREKLFF
TGCAGTGCAACCGGACAGGGTGGGACAAGGGAAAAACTGTTTTTT
>TRBD1|TRBV7-2|NA|TRBJ1-2|15
CASSLVDRDNYGYTF
TGTGCCAGCAGCTTAGTGGACAGGGATAACTATGGCTACACCTTC
>TRBD2|TRBV29-1|NA|TRBJ2-1|17
CSVDEVLAGAGADEQFF
TGCAGCGTTGACGAAGTCCTAGCGGGGGCGGGAGCAGATGAGCAGTTCTTC
>NA|TRBV6-2/TRBV6-3|NA|TRBJ1-6|14
CASSRQASNSPLHF
TGTGCCAGCAGTCGACAGGCTTCGAATTCACCCCTCCACTTT
>NA|TRBV10-3|NA|TRBJ1-1|15
CAISELRDPYTEAFF
TGTGCCATCAGTGAGTTGCGGGATCCGTACACTGAAGCTTTCTTT
>NA|TRBV4-3|few|TRBJ2-3|17
CASSQEPGPQSGNTQYF
TGCGCCAGCAGCCAAGAACCGGGACCCCAATCGGGAAATACGCAGTATTTT
>NA|TRBV5-1|NA|TRBJ1-1|12
CASTGLTDEAFF
TGCGCCAGCACGGGGCTCACTGATGAAGCTTTCTTT
>NA|TRBV4-1|NA|TRBJ2-3|13
CASSPRLQDTQYF
TGCGCCAGCAGCCCGCGACTGCAAGATACGCAGTATTTT
>NA|TRBV12-3/TRBV12-4|few|TRBJ2-7|14
CASSLSGNPYEQYF
TGTGCCAGCAGTTTGTCCGGGAATCCCTACGAGCAGTACTTC
>NA|TRBV18|NA|TRBJ1-1|16
CASSLIPGRDNTEAFF
TGTGCCAGCTCACTCATCCCGGGACGGGATAACACTGAAGCTTTCTTT
>TRBD1|TRBV28|NA|TRBJ1-1|15
CASSLYRTGGREAFF
TGTGCCAGCAGTTTATATCGGACAGGGGGCCGCGAAGCTTTCTTT
>TRBD1|TRBV20-1|few|TRBJ2-7|15
CSARVPGTGSYEQYF
TGCAGTGCTAGAGTGCCCGGGACAGGGAGCTACGAGCAGTACTTC
>TRBD1|TRBV4-3|NA|TRBJ2-1|16
CASSQGSGQGINEQFF
TGCGCCAGCAGCCAGGGCTCGGGACAGGGCATCAATGAGCAGTTCTTC
>NA|TRBV29-1|NA|TRBJ1-4|14
CSVEGGGFNEKLFF
TGCAGCGTTGAAGGCGGAGGATTTAATGAAAAACTGTTTTTT
>TRBD2|TRBV12-3/TRBV12-4|NA|TRBJ2-3|18
CASSPPPGLAGFGDTQYF
TGTGCCAGCTCACCTCCTCCGGGACTAGCGGGGTTCGGAGATACGCAGTATTTT
>NA|TRBV11-2|NA|TRBJ2-1|14
CASSKYRAFNEQFF
TGTGCCAGCAGCAAGTACCGGGCTTTCAATGAGCAGTTCTTC
>NA|TRBV20-1|NA|TRBJ1-2|14
CSARKDGSNYGYTF
TGCAGTGCTAGGAAGGACGGTTCTAACTATGGCTACACCTTC
>NA|TRBV29-1|NA|TRBJ2-2|15
CSVEGTETNTGELFF
TGCAGCGTTGAGGGGACGGAAACGAACACCGGGGAGCTGTTTTTT
>TRBD2|TRBV4-2|NA|TRBJ2-1|20
CASSSLGLAGGLSSYNEQFF
TGTGCCAGCAGCTCCCTGGGACTAGCGGGGGGCCTGAGCTCCTACAATGAGCAGTTCTTC
>TRBD2|TRBV20-1|NA|TRBJ2-2|18
CSARDHGGTRGGTGELFF
TGCAGTGCTAGAGATCACGGGGGGACCCGGGGCGGCACCGGGGAGCTGTTTTTT
>NA|TRBV4-2|once|TRBJ2-7|16
CASSQEGGGPTYEQYF
TGTGCCAGCAGCCAAGAGGGAGGGGGACCAACCTACGAGCAGTACTTC
>NA|TRBV6-2/TRBV6-3|NA|TRBJ2-3|13
CASSYGPPRAQYF
TGTGCCAGCAGTTACGGGCCTCCGAGGGCGCAGTATTTT
>TRBD2|TRBV5-1|NA|TRBJ2-1|14
CASSSPSLAGKQFF
TGCGCCAGCAGCTCTCCTTCCTTAGCGGGGAAGCAGTTCTTC
>TRBD1|TRBV5-1|NA|TRBJ2-7|14
CASSSNQGAREQYF
TGCGCCAGCAGTTCGAACCAGGGGGCGCGGGAGCAGTACTTC
>TRBD1|TRBV7-8|NA|TRBJ2-1|16
CASSFRTGSSYNEQFF
TGTGCCAGCAGCTTCCGGACAGGGAGCTCCTACAATGAGCAGTTCTTC
>NA|TRBV20-1|few|TRBJ2-1|16
CSARIHTGVPYNEQFF
TGCAGTGCTAGGATACACACGGGGGTTCCCTACAATGAGCAGTTCTTC
>NA|TRBV12-3/TRBV12-4|few|TRBJ1-2|13
CASSLTVAYGYTF
TGTGCCAGCAGCTTGACAGTAGCCTATGGCTACACCTTC
>NA|TRBV20-1|NA|TRBJ1-2|12
CSGSRQGHGYTF
TGCAGTGGAAGTAGGCAGGGCCATGGCTACACCTTC
>NA|TRBV15|few|TRBJ1-1|14
CATSRELGEGEAFF
TGTGCCACCAGCAGAGAACTAGGGGAAGGTGAAGCTTTCTTT
>NA|TRBV12-3/TRBV12-4|few|TRBJ2-7|14
CASSPQGLSYEQYF
TGTGCCAGCAGTCCACAGGGTTTGTCCTACGAGCAGTACTTC